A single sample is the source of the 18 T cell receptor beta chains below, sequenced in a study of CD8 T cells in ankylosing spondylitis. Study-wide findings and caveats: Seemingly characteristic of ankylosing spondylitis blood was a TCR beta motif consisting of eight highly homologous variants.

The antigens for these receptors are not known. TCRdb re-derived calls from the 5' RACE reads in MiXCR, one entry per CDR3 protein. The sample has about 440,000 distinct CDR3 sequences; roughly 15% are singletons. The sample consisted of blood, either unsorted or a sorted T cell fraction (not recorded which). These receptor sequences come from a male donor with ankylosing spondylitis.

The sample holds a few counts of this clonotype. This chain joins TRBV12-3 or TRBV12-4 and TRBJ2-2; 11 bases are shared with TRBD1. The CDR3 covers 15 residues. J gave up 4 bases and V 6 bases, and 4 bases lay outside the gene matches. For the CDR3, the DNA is TGTGCCAGCAGACGGACAGGGGGCAGCACCGGGGAGCTGTTTTTT. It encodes CASRRTGGSTGELFF.

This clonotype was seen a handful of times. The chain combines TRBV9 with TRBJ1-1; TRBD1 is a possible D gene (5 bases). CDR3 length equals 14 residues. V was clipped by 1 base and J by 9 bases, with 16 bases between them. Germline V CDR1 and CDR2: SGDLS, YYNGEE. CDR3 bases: TGTGCCAGCAGCGTACTTGGCCGGGACCGACAAGCTTTCTTT. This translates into CASSVLGRDRQAFF.

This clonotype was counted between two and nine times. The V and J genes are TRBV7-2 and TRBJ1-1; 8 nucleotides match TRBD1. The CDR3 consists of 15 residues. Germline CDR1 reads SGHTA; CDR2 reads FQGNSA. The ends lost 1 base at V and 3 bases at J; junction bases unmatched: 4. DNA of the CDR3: TGTGCCAGCAGCTTAGTCACAGGGGGATACACTGAAGCTTTCTTT. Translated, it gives CASSLVTGGYTEAFF.

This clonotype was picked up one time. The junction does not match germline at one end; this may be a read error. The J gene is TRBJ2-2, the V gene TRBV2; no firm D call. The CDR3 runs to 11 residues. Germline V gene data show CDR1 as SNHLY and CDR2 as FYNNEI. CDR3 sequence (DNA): TGTGCCACCAGTAACGACGGGGAGCTGTTTTTT. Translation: CATSNDGELFF. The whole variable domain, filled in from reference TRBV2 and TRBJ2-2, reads EPEVTQTPSHQVTQMGQEVILRCVPISNHLYFYWYRQILGQKVEFLVSFYNNEISEKSEIFDDQFSVERPDGSNFTLKIRSTKLEDSAMYFCATSNDGELFFGEGSRLTVL.

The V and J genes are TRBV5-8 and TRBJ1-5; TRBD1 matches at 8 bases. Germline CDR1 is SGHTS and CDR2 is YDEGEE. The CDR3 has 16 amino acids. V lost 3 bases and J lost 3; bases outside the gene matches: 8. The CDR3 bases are TGTGCCAGCAGCTCCGGGACAGGTAACATCAATCAGCCCCAGCATTTT. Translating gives CASSSGTGNINQPQHF. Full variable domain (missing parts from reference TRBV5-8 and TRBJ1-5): EAGVTQSPTHLIKTRGQQATLRCSPISGHTSVYWYQQALGLGLQFLLWYDEGEERNRGNFPPRFSGRQFPNYSSELNVNALELEDSALYLCASSSGTGNINQPQHFGDGTRLSIL.

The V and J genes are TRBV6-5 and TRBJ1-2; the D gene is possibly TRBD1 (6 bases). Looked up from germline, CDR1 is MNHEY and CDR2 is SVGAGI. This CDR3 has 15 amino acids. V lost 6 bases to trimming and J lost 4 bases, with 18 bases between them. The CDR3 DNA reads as TGTGCCAGCAGCTCTCGTGAAGGGGGTCCCTATGGCTACACCTTC. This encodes CASSSREGGPYGYTF.

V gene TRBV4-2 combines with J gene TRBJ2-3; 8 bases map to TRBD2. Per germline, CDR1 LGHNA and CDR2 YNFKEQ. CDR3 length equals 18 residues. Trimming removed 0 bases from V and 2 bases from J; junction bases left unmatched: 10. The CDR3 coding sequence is TGTGCCAGCAGCCAAGATAGGTCGAGCGGGGGTTTCACAGATACGCAGTATTTT. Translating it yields CASSQDRSSGGFTDTQYF.

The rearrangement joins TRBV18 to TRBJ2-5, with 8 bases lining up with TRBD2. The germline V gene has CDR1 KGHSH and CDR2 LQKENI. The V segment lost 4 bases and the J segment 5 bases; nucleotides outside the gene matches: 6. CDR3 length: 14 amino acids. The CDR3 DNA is TGTGCCAGCTCACGGCGGGGGGCTCGGGAGACCCAGTACTTC. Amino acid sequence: CASSRRGARETQYF.

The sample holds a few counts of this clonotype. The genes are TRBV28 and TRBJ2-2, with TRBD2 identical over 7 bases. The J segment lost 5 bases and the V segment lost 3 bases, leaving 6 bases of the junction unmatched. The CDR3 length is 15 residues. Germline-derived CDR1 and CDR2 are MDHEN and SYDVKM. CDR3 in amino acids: CASSFGGSETGELFF. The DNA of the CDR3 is TGTGCCAGCAGTTTTGGCGGGAGTGAGACCGGGGAGCTGTTTTTT.

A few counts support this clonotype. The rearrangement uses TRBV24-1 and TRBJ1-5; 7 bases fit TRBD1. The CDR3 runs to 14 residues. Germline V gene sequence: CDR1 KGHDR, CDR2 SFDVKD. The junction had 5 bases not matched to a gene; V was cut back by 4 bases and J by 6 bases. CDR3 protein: CATSDGGQAQPQHF. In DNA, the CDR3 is TGTGCCACCAGTGACGGCGGACAGGCTCAGCCCCAGCATTTT.

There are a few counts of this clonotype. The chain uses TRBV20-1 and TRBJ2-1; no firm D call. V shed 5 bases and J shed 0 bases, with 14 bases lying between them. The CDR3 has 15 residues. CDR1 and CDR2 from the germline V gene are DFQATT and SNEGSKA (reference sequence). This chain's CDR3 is CSARSTAHSYNEQFF. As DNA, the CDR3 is TGCAGTGCTCGGTCGACTGCTCACTCCTACAATGAGCAGTTCTTC.

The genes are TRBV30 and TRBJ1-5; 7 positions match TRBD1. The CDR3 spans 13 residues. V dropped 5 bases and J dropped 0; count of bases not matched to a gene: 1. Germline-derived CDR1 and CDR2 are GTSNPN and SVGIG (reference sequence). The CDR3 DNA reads TGTGCCTGGGACAGGGATAGCAATCAGCCCCAGCATTTT. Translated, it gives CAWDRDSNQPQHF.

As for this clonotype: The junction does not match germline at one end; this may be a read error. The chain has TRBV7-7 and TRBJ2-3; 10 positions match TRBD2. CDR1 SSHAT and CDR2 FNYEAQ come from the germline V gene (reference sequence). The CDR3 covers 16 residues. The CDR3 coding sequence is TGTGCTAGCAGCCTGGGTTCCGGGCTAGCGGGGGAGGAGCAGTATTTT. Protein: CASSLGSGLAGEEQYF.

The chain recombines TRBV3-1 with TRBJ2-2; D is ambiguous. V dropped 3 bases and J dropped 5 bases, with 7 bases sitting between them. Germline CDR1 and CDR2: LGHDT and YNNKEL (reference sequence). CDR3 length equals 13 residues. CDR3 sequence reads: CASSHLGTGELFF. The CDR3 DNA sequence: TGTGCCAGCAGCCACCTCGGGACCGGGGAGCTGTTTTTT.

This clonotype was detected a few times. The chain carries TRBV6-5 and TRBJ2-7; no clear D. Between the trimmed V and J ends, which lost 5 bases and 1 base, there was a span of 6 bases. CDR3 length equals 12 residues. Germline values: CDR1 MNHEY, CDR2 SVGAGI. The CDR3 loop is CASSGISYEQYF. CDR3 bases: TGTGCCAGCAGTGGTATTTCCTACGAGCAGTACTTC.

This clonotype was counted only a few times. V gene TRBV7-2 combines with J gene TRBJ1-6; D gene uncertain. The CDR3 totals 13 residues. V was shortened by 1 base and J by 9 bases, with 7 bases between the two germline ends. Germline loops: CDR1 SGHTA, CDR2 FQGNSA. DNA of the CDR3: TGTGCCAGCAGCTTAGACGATCGTTCACCCCTCCACTTT. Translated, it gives CASSLDDRSPLHF.

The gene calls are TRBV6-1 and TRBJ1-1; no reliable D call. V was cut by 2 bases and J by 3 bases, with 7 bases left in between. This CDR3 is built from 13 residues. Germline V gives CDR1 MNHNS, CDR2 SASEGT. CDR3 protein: CASSENRHTEAFF. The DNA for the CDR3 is TGTGCCAGCAGTGAAAACAGACACACTGAAGCTTTCTTT.

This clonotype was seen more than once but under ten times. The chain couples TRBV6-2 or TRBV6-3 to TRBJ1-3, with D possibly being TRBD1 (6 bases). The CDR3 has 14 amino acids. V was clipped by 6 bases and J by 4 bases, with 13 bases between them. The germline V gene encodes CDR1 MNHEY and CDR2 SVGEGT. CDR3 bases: TGTGCCAGCAGCGGTGGACAGAAAGGAAACACCATATATTTT. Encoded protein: CASSGGQKGNTIYF.